Below, one T cell receptor (beta chain) is given with its context. The target antigen is unknown. The authors divided CD4+ cells into CD45RA+ naive and CD45RA-negative memory subsets. The V and J ends lost 5 bases and 4 bases respectively, with 14 bases between them. The CDR3 covers 15 residues. Looked up from germline, CDR1 is SEHNR and CDR2 is FQNEAQ (reference sequence). This entry comes from a study of shared clonotypes between healthy human individuals. Study results and limitations: The naive CD4 repertoires of a few donors were compared, and approximately 4.7% of clonotypes were shared. Genetic and exposure-history diversity was limited by the small donor number.

Original processing methods: ImmunoSEQ sequences covered only the junction and lacked quality scores; filtering therefore differed. Repertoires were generated with immunoSEQ multiplex PCR, while TCRdb's copy carries only in-frame clones and drops some. V, J and clone size were drawn from that table, and D and trimming were deduced from the DNA. Among 1.5 million to 1.9 million clones listed, nearly 99% were seen once. V is TRBV7-9 and J is TRBJ1-4; a possible D gene is TRBD1 (6 bases). Sequenced sample: naive CD4+ T cells sorted from blood. Specified subset: CD45RA+ positively selected. The receptor's source is a man younger than 45 in good health. For the CDR3, the DNA is TGTGCCAGCAGCCTTCAGGACAGAGATAATGAAAAACTGTTTTTT. Its translation is CASSLQDRDNEKLFF.